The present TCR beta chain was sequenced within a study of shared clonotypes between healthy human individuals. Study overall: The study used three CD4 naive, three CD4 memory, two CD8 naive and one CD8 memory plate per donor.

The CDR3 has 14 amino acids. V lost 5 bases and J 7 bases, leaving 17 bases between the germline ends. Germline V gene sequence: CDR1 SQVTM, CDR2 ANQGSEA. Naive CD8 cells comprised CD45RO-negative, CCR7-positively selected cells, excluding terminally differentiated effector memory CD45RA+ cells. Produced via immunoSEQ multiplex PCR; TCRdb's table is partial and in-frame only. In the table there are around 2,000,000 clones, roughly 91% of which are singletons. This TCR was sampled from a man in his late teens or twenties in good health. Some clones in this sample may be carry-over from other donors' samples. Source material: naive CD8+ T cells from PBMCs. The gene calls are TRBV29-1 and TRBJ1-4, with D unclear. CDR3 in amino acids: CSVQSSDGGEKLFF. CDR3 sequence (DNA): TGCAGCGTTCAGAGTAGCGACGGAGGTGAAAAACTGTTTTTT.